This TCR beta chain comes out of a study of T-cell reconstitution after alpha-beta-depleted transplantation in children. Unique molecular identifiers were used in preparing the TCRbeta library. TCRdb recomputed calls from the PCR reads with MiXCR, one row per CDR3 protein. The sample comprises hundreds of thousands of distinct CDR3 sequences, about 15% of which are singletons, and 0.9% to 1.2% rests with the top ten. This CDR3 has 11 residues. Per germline, CDR1 DFQATT and CDR2 SNEGSKA (reference sequence). The germline V and J ends were trimmed by 5 bases and 3 bases, with 8 bases remaining between them. This clonotype was seen repeatedly, ten times or more.

This chain connects TRBV20-1 to TRBJ2-7; D call uncertain. Sequenced material: PBMCs from the stem cell graft donor, taken from the stem cell graft. This receptor was taken from a human donor who donated a stem cell graft to a child with acute myeloid leukemia. The CDR3 loop reads CSAQTVYEQYV. The DNA for the CDR3 is TGCAGTGCTCAGACCGTCTACGAGCAGTACGTC.